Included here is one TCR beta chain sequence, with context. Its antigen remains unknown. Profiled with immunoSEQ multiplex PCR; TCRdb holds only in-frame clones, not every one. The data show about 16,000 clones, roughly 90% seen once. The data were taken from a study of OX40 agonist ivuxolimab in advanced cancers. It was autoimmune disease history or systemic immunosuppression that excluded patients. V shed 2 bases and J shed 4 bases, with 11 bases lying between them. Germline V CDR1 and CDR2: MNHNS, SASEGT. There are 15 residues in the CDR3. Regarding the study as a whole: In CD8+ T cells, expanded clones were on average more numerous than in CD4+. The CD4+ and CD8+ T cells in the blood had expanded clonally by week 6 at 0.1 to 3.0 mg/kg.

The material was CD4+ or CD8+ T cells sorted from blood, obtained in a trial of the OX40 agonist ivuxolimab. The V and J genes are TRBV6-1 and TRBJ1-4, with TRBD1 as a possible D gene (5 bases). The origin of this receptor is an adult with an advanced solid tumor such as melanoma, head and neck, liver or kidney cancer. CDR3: CASSEMAGINEKLFF. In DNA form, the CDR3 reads TGTGCCAGCAGTGAAATGGCAGGGATTAATGAAAAACTGTTTTTT.